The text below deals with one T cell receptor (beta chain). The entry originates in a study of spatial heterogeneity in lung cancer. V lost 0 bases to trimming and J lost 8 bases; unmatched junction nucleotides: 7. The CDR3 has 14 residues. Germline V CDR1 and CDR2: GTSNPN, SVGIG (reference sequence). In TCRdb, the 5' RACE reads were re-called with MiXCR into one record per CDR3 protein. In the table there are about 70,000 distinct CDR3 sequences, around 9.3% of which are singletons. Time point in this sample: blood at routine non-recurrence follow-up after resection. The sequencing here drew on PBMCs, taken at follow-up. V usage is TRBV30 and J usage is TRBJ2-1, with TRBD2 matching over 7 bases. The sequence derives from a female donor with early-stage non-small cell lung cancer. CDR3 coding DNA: TGTGCCTGGAGTGTACACGGGAGGTCCGATGAGCAGTTCTTC. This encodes CAWSVHGRSDEQFF.